This TCR beta chain was recovered during a study of cytomegalovirus exposure and HLA in healthy donors (dated by TCRdb to about 2017). For context, the study as a whole: An earlier analysis of roughly 630 of the donors reported roughly 270 Gb of sequence data and 117 million unique TCR beta sequences from approximately 180 million T cells. An early release covering roughly 640 HLA-typed donors comprised about 310 gigabases of sequencing data and roughly 86 million unique TCR sequences. Typing coverage varied by locus: 629-630 donors for A, B, C, DRB1 and DQB1; roughly 500 for DQA1; over 600 for DPA1; 450 to 480 for DPB1. The study was designed to test whether signatures of past pathogen exposure could be identified by cataloging public T cell receptors. The later analysis used no new phenotypic data to find candidate immune exposures, relying instead on TCR beta sequences and their occurrence across donors. All discovery cohort repertoires had been generated using a single sequencing platform. In addition to the first cohort of hundreds of subjects, a separate validation cohort of approximately 110 different subjects was used. Several DR-DQ haplotypes were handled as single units for association and clustering, since linkage in the cohort was strong. An earlier analysis of some 600 of the donors applied high-throughput TCR beta sequencing to assess whether each TCR beta V gene segment acted as functional or pseudogenic. Of the roughly 400 genotyped donors, 80% to 90% were placed in the genetic ancestry cluster associated with self-reported Caucasian donors. In a later genetic analysis, genome-wide SNP genotypes for about 65% of the roughly 700 donors were used, and that subset was treated as a discovery cohort. In a later analysis, previously published TCR beta repertoires from some 640 donors were re-analyzed and high-resolution HLA genotyping was added so that TCR occurrence patterns could be studied. HLA typing covered class I and class II loci at four-digit resolution. The study profiled the T cell repertoires of 550 to 700 subjects by immunosequencing and related them to cytomegalovirus serostatus. Donor age, sex, ethnicity and CMV serostatus were compiled alongside the repertoire data. The study combined high-throughput TCR immunosequencing, statistical association of individual TCRs with disease status, and machine learning to predict cytomegalovirus infection status. On average, 235,054 unique TCR beta nucleotide sequences were sequenced per donor among a few hundred genotyped donors of the cohort, with approximately 18% of those sequences being non-productive. The investigation overall reported the following: The study gave a list of some 150 TCR beta chains associated with cytomegalovirus. An earlier analysis of approximately 540 of the donors showed that most TCR beta V segments appeared in productive rearrangements either about 90% or about 30% of the time, which broadly matched IMGT annotations. A further reported finding was that TCR beta sequences accurately predicted the HLA-A and HLA-B alleles for most subjects in the first cohort. In a later analysis, HLA-associated TCR beta chains were found to be more clonally expanded and to have lower generation probabilities than equally common non-associated chains. Linkage disequilibrium might explain the correlated functional status among segregating V segments, but an unknown experimental factor could not be ruled out. The cohort was sequenced for TCR beta chains only, and without alpha or paired-chain data the features that could be detected were limited. The 87-base-pair reads could not distinguish some IMGT-functional V segments, including TRBV6-2 and TRBV6-3, so those segments were excluded. When HLA alleles, especially DR and DQ, strongly co-occurred, TCR associations were difficult to assign to individual alleles. Because counts were too low, 15 or so rarely observed V segments, including chromosome 9 orphons, were excluded from the earlier analysis of about 500 of the donors. Most CMV-associated TCR beta chains appeared to be HLA-restricted in a later analysis, and the HLA associations seemed to be driven largely by CMV exposure. In both the original and validation cohorts, the classifier was reported to diagnose cytomegalovirus status with high specificity and sensitivity. According to a later genetic analysis, donors in an Asian-associated ancestry cluster had fewer N-insertions in productive TCRs than the roughly 700-donor mean. A cluster of highly shared sequence variants was judged likely to represent a technical artifact of the sequencing pipeline. Specific HLA alleles were associated with over 15,000 TCR beta sequences at a false discovery rate of 0.05 in a later analysis. Because HLA typing was missing for some donors at each locus, association tests included only the typed subset. A later analysis reported that several top co-occurrence clusters appeared linked to parvovirus B19, influenza, CMV and Epstein-Barr virus. Across donors, most TCR sequences were observed very rarely, whereas some public TCRs were present in many individuals. V-gene and J-gene trimming of TCR beta chains was associated with a missense DCLRE1C variant in a later genetic analysis, and the association was replicated in an independent cohort. Sequencing depth was assumed to be roughly uniform across donors in the presence/absence analyses, though that assumption may not hold. For the cohort, immune exposure information was limited to CMV serostatus. In vitro tests confirmed that a few of the cytomegalovirus-associated TCR beta chains recognize cytomegalovirus antigens. The authors suggested that the approach could potentially be generalized to other disease states and immunological phenotypes. In a later analysis, the rate of TCR association differed among HLA loci, with DRB1 alleles having the most associated TCRs and HLA-C alleles having the fewest.

The CDR3 contains 12 residues, cysteine and phenylalanine counted. The sequence is cut down to CDR3 DNA, 36 bases in frame from base 1. Cut back by 8 bases and 4 bases, the V and J ends lie 12 bases apart. The germline V gene encodes CDR1 MNHNS and CDR2 SASEGT. The library was produced with the immunoSEQ multiplex PCR assay. For the multiplex PCR, a mixture combining 60 forward primers for TCR Vbeta segments and 13 reverse primers for TCR Jbeta segments was used. The CDR3 region of rearranged TCR beta genes was amplified from genomic DNA with a multiplex PCR assay. The Illumina HiSeq System was used to sequence the amplified TCR beta libraries as 87-base-pair reads. In the source study's methods: Across the 500 to 850 repertoires, a later analysis counted 78 million or so unique TCR beta chains, about 10 million of which were shared by at least two donors. To remove PCR and sequencing errors, raw reads were error-corrected and collapsed into unique sequences using a nearest-neighbor algorithm that merged closely related sequences. To assign V, D and J gene segments, CDR3 sequences were aligned to IMGT reference sequences. For a sequence to be retained, a match of at least six nucleotides to both a V gene segment and a J gene segment was required. Rearrangements were classified as productive when the CDR3 lacked stop codons and remained in frame with V and J, and all other rearrangements were classified as non-productive. CDR3 was defined by IMGT convention, running from the second conserved V-encoded cysteine to the conserved J-encoded phenylalanine. The earlier analysis of about 610 of the donors excluded sequences that lacked an unambiguous match to a single V gene segment. In an earlier analysis of approximately 610 of the donors, V segments were called functional above 56.7% productive rearrangements and were called segregating when the between-donor standard deviation exceeded 5%. A statistical classification framework was built for diagnosing cytomegalovirus status from the catalog of TCR beta chain sequences. A later analysis assigned V and J genes by comparing TCR nucleotide sequences with IMGT/GENE-DB human TR gene sequences. Using the TCRdist pipeline, a later analysis assigned CDR3 sequences along with most-parsimonious VDJ recombination scenarios. In a later analysis, every TCR beta chain was defined by the combination of its CDR3 amino acid sequence and its V-gene family, and reads without a unique V-gene family were dropped. To address suspected cross-contamination and a sequencing artifact, a later analysis removed approximately 600 highly shared, low-generation-probability nucleotide sequences. For each public chain, a later analysis derived a clonal expansion index from normalized ranks of inferred template counts within each repertoire. In a later analysis, generation probabilities were computed using a VDJ recombination model fitted to out-of-frame rearrangements, and the results were checked against IGoR. Hypergeometric tests were used in a later analysis to score TCR-TCR, TCR-HLA and TCR-CMV co-occurrence, with a repertoire-size bias correction applied to the TCR pairs. False discovery rates were estimated in a later analysis by permuting HLA or CMV assignments 20 times. In a later analysis, co-occurring TCRs were grouped with DBSCAN, and TCRdist sequence similarity was added when clustering was performed within HLA-allele-positive subsets. For co-occurrence clustering, repertoires with fewer than 30,000 or more than 120,000 public chains were excluded, along with five or six repertoires with anomalous nucleotide sharing. As stored in TCRdb, this immuneACCESS dataset retains in-frame rearrangements with V and J assigned. A fraction of the clones does not appear; measured against another copy, unresolved V genes explain less than half of the discrepancy, and the remainder lacks a known reason. For V, J and clone size, that table is used; D and trimming come from the DNA. The table for this sample lists around 140,000 clones; about 61% of them were counted only once. The ten largest clones capture 2% to 3% of the sample.

The cohort was made up of about 670 healthy bone marrow donors. Cohort members were all nominally healthy when sampled, although unrecorded immune exposures were likely present. The donor was CMV seronegative and was included in the group of a few hundred seronegative cohort members. A peripheral blood sample was provided by each donor, and peripheral blood mononuclear cells were used for TCR beta sequencing. The Qiagen DNeasy Blood Extraction Kit was used to extract genomic DNA from the blood cell samples. Notes on this clone: This clone's antigen is unknown. One base away there is no much larger clone; base qualities are not given.

What was sequenced was PBMCs. The TCR sequence derives from a woman between 35 and 50 years old in good health and CMV-seronegative. The sequence links TRBV6-1 to TRBJ2-7; D gene: possibly TRBD1, on 5 matching bases. The sequence in DNA is TGTGCCAGCTCGGAAAAGGGGTACGAGCAGTACTTC. Translated, this gives CASSEKGYEQYF.